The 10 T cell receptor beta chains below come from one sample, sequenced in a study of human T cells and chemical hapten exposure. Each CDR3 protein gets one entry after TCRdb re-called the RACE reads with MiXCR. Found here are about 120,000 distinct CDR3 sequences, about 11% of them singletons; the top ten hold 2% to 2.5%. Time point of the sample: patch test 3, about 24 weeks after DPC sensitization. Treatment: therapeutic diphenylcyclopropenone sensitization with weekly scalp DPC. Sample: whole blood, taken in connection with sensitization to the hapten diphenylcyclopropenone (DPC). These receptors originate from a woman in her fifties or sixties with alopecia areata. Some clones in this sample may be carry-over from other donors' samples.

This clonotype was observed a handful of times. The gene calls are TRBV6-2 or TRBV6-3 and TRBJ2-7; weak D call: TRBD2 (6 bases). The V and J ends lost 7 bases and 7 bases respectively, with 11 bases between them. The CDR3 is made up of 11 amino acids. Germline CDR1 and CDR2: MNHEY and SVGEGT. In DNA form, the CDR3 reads TGTGCCAGCAAAATGGGGGGAGAGCAGTACTTC. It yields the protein CASKMGGEQYF.

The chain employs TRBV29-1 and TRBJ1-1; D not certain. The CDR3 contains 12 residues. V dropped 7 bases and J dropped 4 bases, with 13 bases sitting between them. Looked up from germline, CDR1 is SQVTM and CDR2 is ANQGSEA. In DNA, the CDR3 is TGCAGCGCGGACCGTTTGAGCACTGAAGCTTTCTTT. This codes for CSADRLSTEAFF. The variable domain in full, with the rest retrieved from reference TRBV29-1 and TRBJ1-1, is SAVISQKPSRDICQRGTSLTIQCQVDSQVTMMFWYRQQPGQSLTLIATANQGSEATYESGFVIDKFPISRPNLTFSTLTVSNMSPEDSSIYLCSADRLSTEAFFGQGTRLTVV.

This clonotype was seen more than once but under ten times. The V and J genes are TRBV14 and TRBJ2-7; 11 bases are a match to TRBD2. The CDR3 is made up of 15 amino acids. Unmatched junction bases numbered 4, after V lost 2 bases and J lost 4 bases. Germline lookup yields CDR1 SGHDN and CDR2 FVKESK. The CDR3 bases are TGTGCCAGCAGCCAACGACTAGCGGGGATTTACGAGCAGTACTTC. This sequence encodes CASSQRLAGIYEQYF.

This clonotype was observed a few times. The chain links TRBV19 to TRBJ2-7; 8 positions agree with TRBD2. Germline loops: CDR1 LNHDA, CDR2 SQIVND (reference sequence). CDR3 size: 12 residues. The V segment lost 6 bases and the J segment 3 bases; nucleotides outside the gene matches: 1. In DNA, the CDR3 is TGTGCCAGTAGAGGGACTAGCTACGAGCAGTACTTC. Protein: CASRGTSYEQYF.

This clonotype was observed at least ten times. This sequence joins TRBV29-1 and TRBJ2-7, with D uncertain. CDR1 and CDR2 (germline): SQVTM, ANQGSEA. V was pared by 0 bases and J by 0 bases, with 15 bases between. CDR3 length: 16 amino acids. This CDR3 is CSVEDPLSSSSYEQYF. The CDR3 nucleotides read TGCAGCGTTGAAGATCCACTCAGTTCCAGCTCCTACGAGCAGTACTTC.

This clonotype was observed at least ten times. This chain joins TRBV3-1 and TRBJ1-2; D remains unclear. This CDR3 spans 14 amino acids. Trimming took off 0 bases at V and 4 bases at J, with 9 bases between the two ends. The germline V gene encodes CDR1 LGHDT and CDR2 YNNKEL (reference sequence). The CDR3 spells CASSQDAGGYGYTF. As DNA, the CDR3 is TGTGCCAGCAGCCAAGACGCAGGAGGCTATGGCTACACCTTC. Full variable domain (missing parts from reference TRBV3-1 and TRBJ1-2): DTAVSQTPKYLVTQMGNDKSIKCEQNLGHDTMYWYKQDSKKFLKIMFSYNNKELIINETVPNRFSPKSPDKAHLNLHINSLELGDSAVYFCASSQDAGGYGYTFGSGTRLTVV.

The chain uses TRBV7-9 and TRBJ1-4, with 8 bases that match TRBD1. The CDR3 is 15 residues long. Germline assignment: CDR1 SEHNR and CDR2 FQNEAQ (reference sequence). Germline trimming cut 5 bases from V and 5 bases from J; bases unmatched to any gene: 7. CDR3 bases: TGTGCCAGCAGCCCCTCGACAGGGGCGAATGAAAAACTGTTTTTT. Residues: CASSPSTGANEKLFF.

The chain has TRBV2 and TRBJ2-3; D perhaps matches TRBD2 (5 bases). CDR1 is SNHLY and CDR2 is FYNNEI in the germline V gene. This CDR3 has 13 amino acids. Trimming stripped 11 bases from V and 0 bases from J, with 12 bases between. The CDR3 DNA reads TGTGCCGCAGGCCAGCGGAGCACAGATACGCAGTATTTT. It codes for CAAGQRSTDTQYF. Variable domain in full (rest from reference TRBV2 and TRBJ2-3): EPEVTQTPSHQVTQMGQEVILRCVPISNHLYFYWYRQILGQKVEFLVSFYNNEISEKSEIFDDQFSVERPDGSNFTLKIRSTKLEDSAMYFCAAGQRSTDTQYFGPGTRLTVL.

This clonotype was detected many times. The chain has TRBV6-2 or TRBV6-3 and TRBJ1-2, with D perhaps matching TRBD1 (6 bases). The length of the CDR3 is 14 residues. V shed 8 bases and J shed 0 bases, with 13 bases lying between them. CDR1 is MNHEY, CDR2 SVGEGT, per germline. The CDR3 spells CASRSDSSNYGYTF. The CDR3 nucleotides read TGTGCCAGCCGGTCGGACAGTTCTAACTATGGCTACACCTTC.

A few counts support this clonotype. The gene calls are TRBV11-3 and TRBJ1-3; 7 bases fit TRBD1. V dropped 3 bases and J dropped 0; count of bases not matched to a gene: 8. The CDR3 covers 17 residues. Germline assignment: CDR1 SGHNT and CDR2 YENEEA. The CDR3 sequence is CASSFDSGTVSGNTIYF. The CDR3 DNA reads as TGTGCCAGCAGCTTTGACTCCGGGACAGTCTCTGGAAACACCATATATTTT. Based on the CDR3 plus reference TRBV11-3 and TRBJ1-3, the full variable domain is EAGVVQSPRYKIIEKKQPVAFWCNPISGHNTLYWYLQNLGQGPELLIRYENEEAVDDSQLPKDRFSAERLKGVDSTLKIQPAELGDSAVYLCASSFDSGTVSGNTIYFGEGSWLTVV.